These 18 T cell receptor beta chains were sequenced from one sample in a study of blood T cell repertoires in COVID-19. Here immunoSEQ multiplex PCR was the method, and the copy in TCRdb shows in-frame clones only, minus some. The table records around 120,000 clones, over 65% of them present only once. Sequenced: peripheral blood. These receptors originate from a man between 65 and 79 years old with acute or convalescent COVID-19.

The V and J genes are TRBV7-9 and TRBJ1-2; D gene uncertain. The CDR3 is made up of 13 amino acids. Between the trimmed V and J ends, which lost 2 bases and 6 bases, there was a span of 10 bases. Germline CDR1 is SEHNR and CDR2 is FQNEAQ (reference sequence). Here the CDR3 reads CASSLWGVNGYTF. In nucleotides, the CDR3 is TGTGCCAGCAGCTTATGGGGAGTAAATGGCTACACCTTC.

The chain combines TRBV7-3 with TRBJ2-2; the D is unclear. CDR3 length: 16 residues. Trimming left V 4 bases short and J 6 bases short, with 18 bases between. The germline V gene has CDR1 SGHTA and CDR2 FQGTGA. The CDR3 nucleotides are TGTGCCAGCAGCTCTAACCCCTCCGACACCGCCGGGGAGCTGTTTTTT. Protein product: CASSSNPSDTAGELFF.

The chain combines TRBV20-1 with TRBJ1-5; 7 nucleotides match TRBD1. The CDR3 is 15 residues long. V shed 3 bases, J shed 2 bases, and the junction held 7 bases outside the gene matches. The germline gives CDR1 DFQATT, CDR2 SNEGSKA (reference sequence). Here the CDR3 reads CSASGTTGGNQPQHF. For the CDR3, the DNA is TGCAGTGCTAGTGGAACTACAGGGGGCAATCAGCCCCAGCATTTT.

The chain recombines TRBV12-3 or TRBV12-4 with TRBJ1-5, with unresolved D. Trimming shortened V by 4 bases and J by 5 bases, and 9 bases separated the two germline ends. The CDR3 length is 13 residues. The CDR3 region has the DNA TGTGCCAGCAGTTCAGGATCATATCAGCCCCAGCATTTT. Its protein is CASSSGSYQPQHF.

This chain joins TRBV2 and TRBJ1-1; 8 nucleotides align to TRBD1. The CDR3 sequence is 14 residues long. Trimming removed 4 bases from V and 4 bases from J; junction bases left unmatched: 5. Germline values: CDR1 SNHLY, CDR2 FYNNEI. The CDR3 is CASSGLTGATEAFF. In nucleotides, the CDR3 is TGTGCCAGCAGTGGGTTGACAGGGGCCACTGAAGCTTTCTTT.

The CDR3 is CASSPQGGETQYF. In nucleotides, the CDR3 is TGTGCCAGCTCACCACAGGGAGGAGAGACCCAGTACTTC. The chain recombines TRBV18 with TRBJ2-5; tentative D call: TRBD2 (6 bases). Trimming shortened V by 1 base and J by 4 bases, and 7 bases separated the two germline ends. The CDR3 spans 13 residues. Germline V CDR1 and CDR2: KGHSH, LQKENI.

The chain links TRBV7-9 to TRBJ1-2; no reliable D call. The V gene lost 2 bases and the J gene lost 8 bases, with 12 bases spanning the gap. The germline V gene has CDR1 SEHNR and CDR2 FQNEAQ (reference sequence). This CDR3 has 13 residues. CDR3: CASSLQTPGGYTF. The DNA of the CDR3 is TGTGCCAGCAGCTTACAAACCCCGGGGGGCTACACCTTC.

This clone was observed a few times. V usage is TRBV19 and J usage is TRBJ1-3, with 7 nucleotides matching TRBD1. The CDR3 covers 13 residues. The germline V gene encodes CDR1 LNHDA and CDR2 SQIVND (reference sequence). V was clipped by 9 bases and J by 0 bases; unmatched bases: 2. In DNA, the CDR3 is TGTGCCAGCCGACAGGGCTCTGGAAACACCATATATTTT. Translating gives CASRQGSGNTIYF.

This clone was counted a single time. This sequence joins TRBV11-2 and TRBJ1-3; D gene ambiguous. The CDR3 is made up of 13 amino acids. Germline V gene lookup returns CDR1 SGHAT and CDR2 FQNNGV. V dropped 7 bases and J dropped 0 bases, with 7 bases sitting between them. In DNA, the CDR3 is TGTGCCAGCACTATAAACTCTGGAAACACCATATATTTT. It specifies CASTINSGNTIYF.

This clone has more than one count but fewer than ten. This chain connects TRBV27 to TRBJ1-6, with 10 bases fitting TRBD1. V trimming: 4 bases; J trimming: 8 bases; junction bases outside the gene matches: 5. The CDR3 contains 15 residues. Per germline, CDR1 MNHEY and CDR2 SMNVEV (reference sequence). The CDR3 spells CASSSLGQGDSPLHF. The CDR3 nucleotides read TGTGCCAGCAGTTCCCTCGGACAGGGGGATTCACCCCTCCACTTT.

The rearrangement uses TRBV30 and TRBJ1-4; D is unclear. The germline V gene has CDR1 GTSNPN and CDR2 SVGIG (reference sequence). The CDR3 totals 13 residues. Trimming removed 1 base at V and 7 bases at J, with 10 bases between. The CDR3 DNA sequence: TGTGCCTGGAGTGAACAGTTTTTTGAAAAACTGTTTTTT. Translation: CAWSEQFFEKLFF.

V is TRBV30 and J is TRBJ2-7, with D tentatively TRBD2 (5 bases). Trimming shortened V by 5 bases and J by 0 bases, and 11 bases separated the two germline ends. Germline lookup yields CDR1 GTSNPN and CDR2 SVGIG (reference sequence). The CDR3 contains 13 residues. The CDR3: CAWAPGSSYEQYF. The CDR3 nucleotides read TGTGCCTGGGCTCCGGGGAGCTCCTACGAGCAGTACTTC.

The gene calls are TRBV20-1 and TRBJ2-5, with D unresolved. Trimming cost V 7 bases and J 7 bases, with 13 bases left between them. From germline, CDR1 is DFQATT and CDR2 SNEGSKA (reference sequence). CDR3 length: 11 residues. CDR3 nucleotide sequence: TGCAGTGGTAAAACGGTAGCGACCCAGTACTTC. It is translated as CSGKTVATQYF.

The chain combines TRBV28 with TRBJ1-4, with TRBD1 matching 8 bases. The V gene end was trimmed by 5 bases and the J gene end by 7 bases; junction bases not matched to a gene: 6. The CDR3 consists of 14 residues. Germline loops: CDR1 MDHEN, CDR2 SYDVKM. This CDR3 reads CASSVQGASEKLFF. For the CDR3, the DNA is TGTGCCAGCAGTGTTCAGGGGGCGAGTGAAAAACTGTTTTTT.

V usage is TRBV5-1 and J usage is TRBJ2-5, with 10 bases fitting TRBD1. Trimming took 0 bases from V and 1 from J; bases not matched to a gene: 3. The length of the CDR3 is 16 residues. Germline V gene data show CDR1 as SGHRS and CDR2 as YFSETQ. In nucleotides, the CDR3 is TGCGCCAGCAGCTTGGAGGGACAGGGGCCCCAAGAGACCCAGTACTTC. As protein: CASSLEGQGPQETQYF.

This rearrangement joins TRBV9 to TRBJ2-1; D perhaps matches TRBD2 (5 bases). Germline-derived CDR1 and CDR2 are SGDLS and YYNGEE. V was pared by 3 bases and J by 10 bases, with 11 bases between. CDR3 length: 12 residues. CDR3 amino acids: CASSADYSEQFF. The CDR3 coding sequence is TGTGCCAGCAGCGCTGACTATAGCGAGCAGTTCTTC.

This clone turned up a few times. The V call is TRBV18, the J call TRBJ1-2; D call uncertain. CDR1 KGHSH and CDR2 LQKENI come from the germline V gene. CDR3 size: 13 residues. V lost 6 bases and J lost 5, with 13 bases in between. The CDR3 spells CASSLVEGYGYTF. The CDR3 DNA reads as TGTGCCAGCTCCCTGGTGGAGGGTTATGGCTACACCTTC.

This chain joins TRBV4-2 and TRBJ2-1; 8 bases agree with TRBD2. Germline V gives CDR1 LGHNA, CDR2 YNFKEQ. This CDR3 region has 15 residues. With 0 bases clipped from V and 8 bases from J, the junction kept 6 bases outside the gene matches. DNA for the CDR3: TGTGCCAGCAGCCAAGATCGGACTAGCTTTGATGAGCAGTTCTTC. It translates to CASSQDRTSFDEQFF.